What follows describes a single TCR beta chain. As yet, its antigen is unknown. Each of the donors had 9 to 10 milliliters of peripheral blood drawn into EDTA-treated Vacutainer tubes. The germline gives CDR1 MDHEN, CDR2 SYDVKM. CDR3 length: 12 residues. V was clipped by 6 bases and J by 4 bases, with 9 bases between them. It was with a sample-barcoded 5' primer and a J-beta primer mix that a second PCR of roughly 7 to 12 cycles was run. TCRdb itself ran the 5' RACE reads through MiXCR, one entry per CDR3 protein. This sample yields some 1.4 million distinct CDR3 sequences, of which 42% are seen a single time; roughly 7.7% belongs to the top ten. The data were obtained in a study of blood T cells in healthy people across ages. Study-wide results and limits: Age advanced and TCR beta diversity per million T cells fell, roughly linearly.

Input material: blood. This clonotype originated in a woman younger than 35 in good health. The chain is built from TRBV28 and TRBJ2-5; D gene ambiguous. For the CDR3, the DNA is TGTGCCAGCAGGACTTCGGGAGAGACCCAGTACTTC. This sequence encodes CASRTSGETQYF.